This T cell receptor (beta chain) derives from a study of early T cells in non-severe SARS-CoV-2 infection (dated by TCRdb to about 2021). Study-level background: Because TCR sequencing was done on bulk RNA from unsorted whole blood, the alpha and beta chains could not be paired.

This clonotype was observed at least ten times. No cognate antigen has been identified for it. No base quality values were provided; no much bigger clone lies one nucleotide off. The library was obtained by 5' RACE. Instrument on record: NextSeq 500. To correct for sequencing error and PCR bias, the TCR library protocol tagged individual cDNA molecules with unique molecular identifiers. Sequencing covered both TCR alpha and beta chains, and within each sample the abundances of alpha and beta sequences were tightly co-correlated. As for the authors' bioinformatics: Decombinator V4 was used to annotate the V gene, J gene and CDR3 of the TCR sequences. TCRs were defined as expanded if a significant change between any two time points was detected under a Poisson model with p below 0.0001. TCR abundances were normalised to the total number of TCRs sequenced per sample and were expressed as counts per million. TRAV1-2 paired with TRAJ12, TRAJ20 or TRAJ33 defined MAIT TCRs, while TRAV10 paired with TRAJ18 defined iNKT TCRs. VDJdb, accessed 1 November 2021, was searched for CMV, EBV and SARS-CoV-2 annotated TCRs, with TCRs annotated for multiple antigens excluded. TCRdb ran its own pipeline on the public reads, namely fastp trimming at Q25 and MiXCR clone calling, and kept in-frame beta chains. Identical CDR3 protein sequences are pooled into one entry, listed with their most common genes and DNA. TCRdb, rather than the study authors, made the V and J calls. For this sample the table gives 35,000 to 45,000 distinct CDR3 sequences, of which 9% to 15% were detected only once. The ten largest clones add up to more than 15% of the sample.

What the research found in general, with its limitations: VDJdb matching was skewed toward anti-spike CD8 responses, so virus-specific expansions were likely underestimated and private and CD4 specificities were missed.

Set within a cohort of healthcare workers in London, UK, this nested case-control study involved weekly PCR testing of nasopharyngeal swabs along with blood sampling. Between 23 and 31 March 2020, the week of the UK lockdown, healthcare workers were enrolled and then followed up weekly for as long as 16 weeks. The CDR3 measures 11 amino acids from cysteine to phenylalanine. The sequence is cut down to CDR3 DNA, 33 bases in frame from base 1. Unmatched junction bases come to 5, with V trimmed by 3 bases and J by 13 bases. This TCR derives from an adult who was a healthcare worker with PCR-confirmed SARS-CoV-2 infection or an uninfected control (not recorded which). Sequenced sample: whole blood. This receptor chain uses TRBV12-3 or TRBV12-4 and TRBJ1-2; 7 bases in the middle match TRBD1. Here the CDR3 is given as CASSFNRGSTF. In nucleotide form, the sequence is TGTGCCAGCAGTTTTAACAGGGGAAGCACCTTC.